This TCR beta chain was profiled in a study of human T cells and chemical hapten exposure. Study-level information: Alopecia areata, totalis or universalis was found in mostly female patients. Study-wide results and limits: Relative to control repertoires, expanded TCRs gave rise to significantly more large CDR3 similarity clusters. Those TCRs sitting above 1 in 1000 frequency stayed the same with DPC sensitization.

Stated time point: patch test 2, 6 weeks after DPC sensitization. Treatment of the sample: therapeutic diphenylcyclopropenone sensitization with weekly scalp DPC. RNA extraction used unfractionated whole blood as the source of total RNA. About this clonotype itself: Its matching antigen is unknown.

TCRdb passed the RACE reads through MiXCR, listing each CDR3 protein once. The table lists tens of thousands of distinct CDR3 sequences, around 10% of them singletons, with 1.5% to 2% in the top ten. Germline V gene lookup returns CDR1 SGHRS and CDR2 YFSETQ. The length of the CDR3 is 16 residues. V was clipped by 1 base and J by 3 bases, with 16 bases between them. Sequenced material: whole blood, taken in connection with sensitization to the hapten diphenylcyclopropenone (DPC). The sequence came from a man aged 18-30 years with alopecia areata. Some clones in this sample may be carry-over from other donors' samples. This chain uses TRBV5-1 with TRBJ1-1; D might be TRBD1 (6 bases). CDR3 region: CASSLIAGAGDTEAFF. CDR3 sequence (DNA): TGCGCCAGCAGCTTGATTGCAGGGGCCGGGGACACTGAAGCTTTCTTT.